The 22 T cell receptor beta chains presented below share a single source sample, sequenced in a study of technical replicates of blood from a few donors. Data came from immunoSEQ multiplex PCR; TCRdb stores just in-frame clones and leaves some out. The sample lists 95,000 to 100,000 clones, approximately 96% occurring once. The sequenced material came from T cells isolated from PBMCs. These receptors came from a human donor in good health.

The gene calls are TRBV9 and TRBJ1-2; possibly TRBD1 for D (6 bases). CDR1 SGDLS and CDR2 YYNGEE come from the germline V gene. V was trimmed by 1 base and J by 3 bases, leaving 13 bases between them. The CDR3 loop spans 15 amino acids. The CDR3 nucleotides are TGTGCCAGCAGCGTACAGACAGGAGAACACTATGGCTACACCTTC. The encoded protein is CASSVQTGEHYGYTF.

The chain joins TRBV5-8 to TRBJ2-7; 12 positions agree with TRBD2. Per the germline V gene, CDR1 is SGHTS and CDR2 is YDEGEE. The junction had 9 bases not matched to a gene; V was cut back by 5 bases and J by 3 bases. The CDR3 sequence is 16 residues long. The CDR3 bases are TGTGCCAGCAGTTCAGGGACTAGCGGGTCCTTCTACGAGCAGTACTTC. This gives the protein CASSSGTSGSFYEQYF.

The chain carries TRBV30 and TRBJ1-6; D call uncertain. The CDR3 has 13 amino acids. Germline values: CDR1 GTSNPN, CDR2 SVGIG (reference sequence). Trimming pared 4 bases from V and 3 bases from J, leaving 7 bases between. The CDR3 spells CAWNRDYNSPLHF. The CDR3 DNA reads TGTGCCTGGAACCGGGACTATAATTCACCCCTCCACTTT.

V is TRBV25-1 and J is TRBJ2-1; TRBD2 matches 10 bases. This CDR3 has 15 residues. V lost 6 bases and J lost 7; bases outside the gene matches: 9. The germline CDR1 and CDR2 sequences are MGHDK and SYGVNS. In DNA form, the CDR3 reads TGTGCCAGCAGGTCGCTAGCGGGGGCAGAAAATGAGCAGTTCTTC. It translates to CASRSLAGAENEQFF. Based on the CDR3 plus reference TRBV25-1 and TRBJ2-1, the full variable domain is EADIYQTPRYLVIGTGKKITLECSQTMGHDKMYWYQQDPGMELHLIHYSYGVNSTEKGDLSSESTVSRIRTEHFPLTLESARPSHTSQYLCASRSLAGAENEQFFGPGTRLTVL.

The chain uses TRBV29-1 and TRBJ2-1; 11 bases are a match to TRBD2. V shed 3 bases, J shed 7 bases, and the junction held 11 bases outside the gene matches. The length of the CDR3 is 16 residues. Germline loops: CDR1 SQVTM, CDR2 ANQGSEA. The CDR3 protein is CSVDAHTSGSNNEQFF. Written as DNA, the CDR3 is TGCAGCGTTGACGCCCACACTAGCGGGAGTAATAATGAGCAGTTCTTC.

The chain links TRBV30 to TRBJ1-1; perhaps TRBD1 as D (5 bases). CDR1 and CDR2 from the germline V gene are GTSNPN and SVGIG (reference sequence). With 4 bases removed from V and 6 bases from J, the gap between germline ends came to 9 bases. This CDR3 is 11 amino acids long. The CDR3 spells CAWTGWSEAFF. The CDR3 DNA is TGTGCCTGGACAGGGTGGTCTGAAGCTTTCTTT.

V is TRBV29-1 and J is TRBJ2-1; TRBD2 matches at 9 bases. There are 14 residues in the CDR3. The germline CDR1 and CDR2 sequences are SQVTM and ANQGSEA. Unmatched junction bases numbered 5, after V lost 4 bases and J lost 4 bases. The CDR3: CSVGFLAGYNEQFF. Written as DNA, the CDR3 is TGCAGCGTTGGATTTCTAGCGGGGTACAATGAGCAGTTCTTC.

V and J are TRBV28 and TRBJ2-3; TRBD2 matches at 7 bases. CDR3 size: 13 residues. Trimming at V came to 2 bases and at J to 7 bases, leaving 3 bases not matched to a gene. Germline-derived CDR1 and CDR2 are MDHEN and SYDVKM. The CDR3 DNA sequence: TGTGCCAGCAGTTTAAGGGAGGGTAATACGCAGTATTTT. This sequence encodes CASSLREGNTQYF.

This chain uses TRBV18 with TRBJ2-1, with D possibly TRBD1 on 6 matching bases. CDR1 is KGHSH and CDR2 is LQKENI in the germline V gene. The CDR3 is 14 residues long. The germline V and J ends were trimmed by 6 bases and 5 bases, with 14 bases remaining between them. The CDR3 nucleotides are TGTGCCAGCTCCCGGGACATTGTCAACAATGAGCAGTTCTTC. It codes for CASSRDIVNNEQFF. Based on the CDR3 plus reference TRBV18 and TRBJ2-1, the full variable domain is NAGVMQNPRHLVRRRGQEARLRCSPMKGHSHVYWYRQLPEEGLKFMVYLQKENIIDESGMPKERFSAEFPKEGPSILRIQQVVRGDSAAYFCASSRDIVNNEQFFGPGTRLTVL.

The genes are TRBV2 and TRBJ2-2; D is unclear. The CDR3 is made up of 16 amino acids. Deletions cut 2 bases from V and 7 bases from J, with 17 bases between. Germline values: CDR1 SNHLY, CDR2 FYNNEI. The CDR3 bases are TGTGCCAGCAGTGAACGTGGCGGCCTTAATAGCGGGGAGCTGTTTTTT. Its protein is CASSERGGLNSGELFF.

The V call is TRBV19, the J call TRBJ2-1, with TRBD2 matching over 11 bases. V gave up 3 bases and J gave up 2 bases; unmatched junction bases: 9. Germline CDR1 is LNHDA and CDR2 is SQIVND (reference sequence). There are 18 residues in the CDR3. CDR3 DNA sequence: TGTGCCAGTAGTATCGGTCTAGCGGGAGGTCGAGCCTACAATGAGCAGTTCTTC. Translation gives CASSIGLAGGRAYNEQFF.

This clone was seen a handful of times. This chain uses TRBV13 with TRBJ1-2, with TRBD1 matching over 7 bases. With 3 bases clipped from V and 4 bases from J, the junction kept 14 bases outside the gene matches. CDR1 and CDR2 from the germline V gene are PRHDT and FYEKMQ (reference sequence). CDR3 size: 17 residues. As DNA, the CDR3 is TGTGCCAGCAGCTTTCTAGGACAGGTCGACCTGGGCTATGGCTACACCTTC. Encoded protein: CASSFLGQVDLGYGYTF.

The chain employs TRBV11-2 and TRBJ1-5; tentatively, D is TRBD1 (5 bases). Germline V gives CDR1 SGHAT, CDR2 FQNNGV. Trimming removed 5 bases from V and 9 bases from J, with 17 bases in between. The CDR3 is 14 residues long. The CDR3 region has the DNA TGTGCCAGCAGCAACACAGGCAGCGGGCGGCCCCAGCATTTT. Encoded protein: CASSNTGSGRPQHF.

The CDR3 DNA reads as TGTGCCAGCAGCACGAGCGGGAATTACAATGAGCAGTTCTTC. Translated, it gives CASSTSGNYNEQFF. The chain couples TRBV13 to TRBJ2-1; 7 positions agree with TRBD2. Losses at the gene ends were 5 bases for V and 4 bases for J; bases not matched to a gene: 5. The germline V gene encodes CDR1 PRHDT and CDR2 FYEKMQ (reference sequence). The CDR3 sequence is 14 residues long. Using reference TRBV13 and TRBJ2-1 for the parts outside the CDR3, the full variable domain is AAGVIQSPRHLIKEKRETATLKCYPIPRHDTVYWYQQGPGQDPQFLISFYEKMQSDKGSIPDRFSAQQFSDYHSELNMSSLELGDSALYFCASSTSGNYNEQFFGPGTRLTVL.

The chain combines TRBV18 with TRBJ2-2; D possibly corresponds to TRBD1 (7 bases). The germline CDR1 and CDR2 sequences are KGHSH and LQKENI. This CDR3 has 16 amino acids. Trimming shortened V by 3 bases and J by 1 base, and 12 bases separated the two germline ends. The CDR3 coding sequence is TGTGCCAGCTCACCCCAGGGGGGTATGAACACCGGGGAGCTGTTTTTT. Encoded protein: CASSPQGGMNTGELFF.

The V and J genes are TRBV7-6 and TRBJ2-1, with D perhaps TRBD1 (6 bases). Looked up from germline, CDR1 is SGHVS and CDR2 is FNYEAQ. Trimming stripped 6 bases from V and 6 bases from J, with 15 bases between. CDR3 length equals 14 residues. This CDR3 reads CASRLQGIGNEQFF. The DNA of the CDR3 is TGTGCCAGCAGGTTACAGGGAATAGGCAATGAGCAGTTCTTC.

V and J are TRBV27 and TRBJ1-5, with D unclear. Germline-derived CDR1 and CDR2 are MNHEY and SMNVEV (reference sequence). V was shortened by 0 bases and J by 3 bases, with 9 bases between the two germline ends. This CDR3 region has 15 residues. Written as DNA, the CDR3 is TGTGCCAGCAGTTTATCCACAGTTTTCAATCAGCCCCAGCATTTT. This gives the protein CASSLSTVFNQPQHF.

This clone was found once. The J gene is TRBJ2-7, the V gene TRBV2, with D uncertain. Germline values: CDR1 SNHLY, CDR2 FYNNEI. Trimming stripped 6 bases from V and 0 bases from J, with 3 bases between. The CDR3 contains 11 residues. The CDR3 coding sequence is TGTGCCAGCAGGAGCTCCTACGAGCAGTACTTC. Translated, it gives CASRSSYEQYF.

CDR3 residues: CAWSVSAGPLHF. The DNA of the CDR3 is TGTGCCTGGAGTGTATCGGCGGGACCCCTCCACTTT. The chain links TRBV30 to TRBJ1-6; D not resolved. Trimming took off 0 bases at V and 12 bases at J, with 9 bases between the two ends. Germline V gene sequence: CDR1 GTSNPN, CDR2 SVGIG (reference sequence). The CDR3 sequence is 12 residues long. The whole variable domain, remainder taken from reference TRBV30 and TRBJ1-6, is SQTIHQWPATLVQPVGSPLSLECTVEGTSNPNLYWYRQAAGRGLQLLFYSVGIGQISSEVPQNLSASRPQDRQFILSSKKLLLSDSGFYLCAWSVSAGPLHFGNGTRLTVT.

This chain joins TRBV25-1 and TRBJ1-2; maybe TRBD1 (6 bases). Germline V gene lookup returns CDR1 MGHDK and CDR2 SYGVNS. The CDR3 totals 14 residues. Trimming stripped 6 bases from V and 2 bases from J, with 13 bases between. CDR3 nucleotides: TGTGCCAGCAGCACCTGGACAGCCAACTATGGCTACACCTTC. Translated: CASSTWTANYGYTF.

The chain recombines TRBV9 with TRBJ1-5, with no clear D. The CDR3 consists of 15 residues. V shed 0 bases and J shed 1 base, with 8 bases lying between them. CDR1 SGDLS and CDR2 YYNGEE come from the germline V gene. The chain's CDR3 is CASSVGGMSNQPQHF. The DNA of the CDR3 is TGTGCCAGCAGCGTAGGAGGAATGAGCAATCAGCCCCAGCATTTT.

The CDR3 nucleotides are TGCGCCAGCAGCGGCCCCGAAATTAACTATGGCTACACCTTC. Translated: CASSGPEINYGYTF. This chain connects TRBV4-1 to TRBJ1-2; no clear D. V was trimmed by 5 bases and J by 1 base, leaving 11 bases between them. Germline V lookup: CDR1 MGHRA, CDR2 YSYEKL. CDR3 length: 14 amino acids.